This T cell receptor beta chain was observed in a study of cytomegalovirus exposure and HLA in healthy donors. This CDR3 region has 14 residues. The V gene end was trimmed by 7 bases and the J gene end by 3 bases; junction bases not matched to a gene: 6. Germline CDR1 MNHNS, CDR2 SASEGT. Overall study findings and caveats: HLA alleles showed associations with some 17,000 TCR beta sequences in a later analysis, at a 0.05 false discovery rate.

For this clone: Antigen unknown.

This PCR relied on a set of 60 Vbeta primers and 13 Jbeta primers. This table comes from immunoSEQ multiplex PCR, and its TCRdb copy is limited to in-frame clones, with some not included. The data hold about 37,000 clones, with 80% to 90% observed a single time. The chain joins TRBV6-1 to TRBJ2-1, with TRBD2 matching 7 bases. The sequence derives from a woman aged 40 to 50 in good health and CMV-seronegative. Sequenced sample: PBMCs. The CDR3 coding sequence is TGTGCCAGCAATTGGGCTAGCGGCTACAATGAGCAGTTCTTC. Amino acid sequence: CASNWASGYNEQFF.